These T cell receptor beta chains were read from a single sample in a study of T cell repertoires in cytomegalovirus infection. Each CDR3 protein is one row after TCRdb ran MiXCR on the reads. This repertoire shows about 130,000 distinct CDR3 sequences, 20% to 30% found once; its top ten account for around 32%. Their antigen targets remain unknown. Sequenced sample: PBMCs, sequenced either directly or after in vitro stimulation (not recorded which). Receptors originate from a human donor in good health (CMV status not recorded). Some clones in this sample may be carry-over from other donors' samples. CDR3s include the opening cysteine and the closing phenylalanine or tryptophan. Each record gives: CDR3 DNA, CDR3 protein, clone size, J gene, V gene, D gene. D genes are given only for firm matches. Clone sizes are given selectively: once, few, many, or a class where the clone is expanded.

TGTGCCAGCAGCTTAGCGCCACAGAACACCGGGGAGCTGTTTTTT,CASSLAPQNTGELFF,few,TRBJ2-2,TRBV7-9,-
TGTGCCAGCGAGGTCGGGAGCTCCTACAATGAGCAGTTCTTC,CASEVGSSYNEQFF,-,TRBJ2-1,TRBV2,-
TGCAGCGTTGATGAGGGATACGAGCAGTACTTC,CSVDEGYEQYF,-,TRBJ2-7,TRBV29-1,-
TGCAGCGTTCGCCTAGCGGGAGCCACCGGGGAGCTGTTTTTT,CSVRLAGATGELFF,-,TRBJ2-2,TRBV29-1,TRBD2
TGTGCCAGCAGTCGTTTGGTAGCGGGAGGGTATACGCAGTATTTT,CASSRLVAGGYTQYF,-,TRBJ2-3,TRBV12-3/TRBV12-4,TRBD2
TGCGCCAGCAGCTTGGGACTAGCGGGATATAGCTCCTACAATGAGCAGTTCTTC,CASSLGLAGYSSYNEQFF,-,TRBJ2-1,TRBV5-1,TRBD2
TGCAGCGTGACAGGGGGTCGAGAGACCCAGTACTTC,CSVTGGRETQYF,-,TRBJ2-5,TRBV29-1,TRBD1
TGTGCCAGCAGCTCCCAGACAGAAGGCTATGGCTACACCTTC,CASSSQTEGYGYTF,-,TRBJ1-2,TRBV5-3,-
TGTGCCAGTAGTATAGGCGGAGCCACAGATACGCAGTATTTT,CASSIGGATDTQYF,many,TRBJ2-3,TRBV19,-
TGTGCCAGCAGCCCAGCGGGGGACGGGACTGAAGCTTTCTTT,CASSPAGDGTEAFF,many,TRBJ1-1,TRBV7-9,-
TGTGCCAGCAGCCCAGGGCTATCCTATGGCTACACCTTC,CASSPGLSYGYTF,few,TRBJ1-2,TRBV7-9,-
TGCGCCAGCAAGGGCCCACAAGAGACCCAGTACTTC,CASKGPQETQYF,-,TRBJ2-5,TRBV5-1,-
TGTGCCAGTAGTACCGGCAGCGGTGATGAGCAGTTCTTC,CASSTGSGDEQFF,-,TRBJ2-1,TRBV19,-
TGCGCCAGCAGCCAAGACGGTATAGATACGCAGTATTTT,CASSQDGIDTQYF,-,TRBJ2-3,TRBV4-1,-
TGTGCCAGCAGTCGGCAGCGAGGGGAGACCCAGTACTTC,CASSRQRGETQYF,few,TRBJ2-5,TRBV6-5,-
TGTGCCAGCAGTCCAACAGGGGCTTTCACTGAAGCTTTCTTT,CASSPTGAFTEAFF,-,TRBJ1-1,TRBV6-2/TRBV6-3,TRBD1
TGTGCCAGCAGTTTGGCGGCAGCAGCATCTGGGGCCAACGTCCTGACTTTC,CASSLAAAASGANVLTF,-,TRBJ2-6,TRBV6-2/TRBV6-3,-
TGCGCCAGCAGCCAAGATCTTGGTACTGGCCTAAGTGGGGAGCAGTTCTTC,CASSQDLGTGLSGEQFF,few,TRBJ2-1,TRBV4-1,-
TGTGCCAGCAGTGAATTGGACAGGGGTTGGACTGAAGCTTTCTTT,CASSELDRGWTEAFF,-,TRBJ1-1,TRBV6-1,TRBD1
TGTGCCAGCAGCCTGTTAACGGTAGCGGGAGGGCCATATGAGACCCAGTACTTC,CASSLLTVAGGPYETQYF,few,TRBJ2-5,TRBV7-2,TRBD2
TGTGCCACCAGCCGACTAGCGGGAGGGAGCACAGATACGCAGTATTTT,CATSRLAGGSTDTQYF,-,TRBJ2-3,TRBV24-1,TRBD2
TGTGCCTGGAGTCCCGACAGTAATAATGAAAAACTGTTTTTT,CAWSPDSNNEKLFF,-,TRBJ1-4,TRBV30,-
TGCGCCAGCAGCCAAGGGCTGGGGGCGGAGACCCAGTACTTC,CASSQGLGAETQYF,many,TRBJ2-5,TRBV4-3,-
TGCGCCAGCAGCCCCCAAGTAAGGAGGACTGAAGCTTTCTTT,CASSPQVRRTEAFF,-,TRBJ1-1,TRBV4-3,-
TGCAGCGCGACCTCTAGCTCCTACGAGCAGTACTTC,CSATSSSYEQYF,few,TRBJ2-7,TRBV29-1,-
TGTGCCAGCAGCCGATCAGGAGCGGGAGGGCCGAAGCCCGGGGAGCTGTTTTTT,CASSRSGAGGPKPGELFF,-,TRBJ2-2,TRBV7-3,TRBD2
TGTGCCAGCAGCCCGCGGGACTGGCTGTACTTC,CASSPRDWLYF,many,TRBJ2-5,TRBV7-2,-
TGTGCCAGCCTCGGACAGACAGCGGGACTAGCGGGAGTTGGGTACAGTGCCTACGAGCAGTACTTC,CASLGQTAGLAGVGYSAYEQYF,many,TRBJ2-7,TRBV6-1,TRBD2
TGTGCCAGCAGTTTCGCGGGGATATATAGGGAGCAGTACTTC,CASSFAGIYREQYF,once,TRBJ2-7,TRBV6-2/TRBV6-3,-
TGTGCCAGCAGCTTACGGGCGGGCGGGAGTGTAGAGACCCAGTACTTC,CASSLRAGGSVETQYF,few,TRBJ2-5,TRBV11-3,TRBD2
TGTGCCAGTAGTGGAAGCGGGGCCTTAAATGAGCAGTTCTTC,CASSGSGALNEQFF,-,TRBJ2-1,TRBV19,TRBD2
TGTGCCAGTAAGAATTCTTACGAGCAGTACTTC,CASKNSYEQYF,-,TRBJ2-7,TRBV19,-
TGTGCCATCAGTGATCGCGGGGCGGCAGCTAATGAAAAACTGTTTTTT,CAISDRGAAANEKLFF,many,TRBJ1-4,TRBV10-3,-
TGTGCCAGCAGTTTATTGGGAGGGGGCCTTAACTATGGCTACACCTTC,CASSLLGGGLNYGYTF,few,TRBJ1-2,TRBV28,TRBD1